These 27 T cell receptor beta chains originate from one sample sequenced in a study of T cell clones after liver transplantation (dated by TCRdb to the late 2010s). Receptors were amplified or captured by the immunoSEQ multiplex PCR assay. The table was pulled from immuneACCESS by TCRdb, which kept in-frame rearrangements only. Such tables lose some clones; where checked, under half of the loss comes from unresolved V genes, and the rest has no known cause. This sample holds roughly 120,000 clones; 90% were observed only once. The top ten constitute around 0.86% of the sample. Material: CD4+ T cells from blood, obtained 12 months after liver transplant. The receptors shown here come from a human patient who received a liver transplant. Following a transplant, a fraction of the T cells may be traceable to the graft donor.

This chain uses TRBV7-9 with TRBJ1-5; D not resolved. The CDR3 consists of 15 residues. The germline V gene has CDR1 SEHNR and CDR2 FQNEAQ (reference sequence). V lost 2 bases, J lost 4 bases, and 12 bases lay in between. CDR3 sequence: CASSLSGEQNQPQHF. CDR3 nucleotide sequence: TGTGCCAGCAGCTTATCCGGGGAGCAAAATCAGCCCCAGCATTTT.

The CDR3 spells CASSLPGSSTDTQYF. The DNA of the CDR3 is TGTGCCAGCAGCTTACCAGGCTCTAGCACAGATACGCAGTATTTT. This chain connects TRBV7-9 to TRBJ2-3; D is unresolved. V lost 2 bases and J lost 0, with 9 bases in between. Germline loops: CDR1 SEHNR, CDR2 FQNEAQ (reference sequence). The CDR3 is 15 residues long.

This sequence joins TRBV7-2 and TRBJ2-6; D call uncertain. Trimming took 3 bases from V and 6 from J, leaving 6 bases between them. Germline lookup yields CDR1 SGHTA and CDR2 FQGNSA. CDR3 size: 13 residues. CDR3: CASSLALANVLTF. As DNA, the CDR3 is TGTGCCAGCAGCTTGGCCCTGGCCAACGTCCTGACTTTC.

The genes are TRBV30 and TRBJ1-5; 10 bases line up with TRBD1. The V gene's germline CDR1 is GTSNPN and CDR2 SVGIG (reference sequence). Losses at the gene ends were 3 bases for V and 3 bases for J; bases not matched to a gene: 5. The CDR3 totals 15 residues. The CDR3 DNA reads TGTGCCTGGAGGCTTGGGACAGGGGACAATCAGCCCCAGCATTTT. Its translation: CAWRLGTGDNQPQHF.

This clone was detected only once. V and J are TRBV19 and TRBJ2-1; 9 nucleotides match TRBD2. Trimming took 5 bases from V and 4 from J; bases not matched to a gene: 3. Germline CDR1 is LNHDA and CDR2 is SQIVND (reference sequence). The CDR3 is 14 amino acids. The CDR3 protein is CASSGGLAYNEQFF. In DNA, the CDR3 is TGTGCCAGTAGTGGGGGACTAGCATACAATGAGCAGTTCTTC.

This clone was seen just once. The chain carries TRBV7-2 and TRBJ2-4; D uncertain. The V gene lost 5 bases and the J gene lost 3 bases, with 20 bases spanning the gap. This CDR3 spans 17 amino acids. Germline CDR1 reads SGHTA; CDR2 reads FQGNSA. CDR3 amino acids: CASSEGAGAKGKNIQYF. The CDR3 nucleotides are TGTGCCAGCAGCGAAGGAGCCGGAGCCAAGGGCAAAAACATTCAGTACTTC.

V and J are TRBV7-7 and TRBJ2-3; D is ambiguous. V shed 1 base and J shed 5 bases, with 7 bases lying between them. The germline V gene encodes CDR1 SSHAT and CDR2 FNYEAQ (reference sequence). The CDR3 totals 13 residues. The CDR3 DNA reads as TGTGCCAGCAGCTTAGACCAGCGAGATACGCAGTATTTT. Translating it yields CASSLDQRDTQYF. Full variable domain (rest looked up from reference TRBV7-7 and TRBJ2-3): GAGVSQSPRYKVTKRGQDVTLRCDPISSHATLYWYQQALGQGPEFLTYFNYEAQPDKSGLPSDRFSAERPEGSISTLTIQRTEQRDSAMYRCASSLDQRDTQYFGPGTRLTVL.

This chain uses TRBV11-3 with TRBJ2-7; no reliable D call. The CDR3 consists of 12 residues. Germline CDR1 reads SGHNT; CDR2 reads YENEEA. Trimming removed 5 bases from V and 3 bases from J, with 8 bases in between. CDR3 nucleotide sequence: TGTGCCAGCAGCCGACCCGGCTACGAGCAGTACTTC. Translation gives CASSRPGYEQYF.

J is TRBJ1-2 and V is TRBV19; D perhaps matches TRBD1 (5 bases). The CDR3 runs to 17 residues. The germline V gene has CDR1 LNHDA and CDR2 SQIVND (reference sequence). Trimming pared 3 bases from V and 4 bases from J, leaving 21 bases between. CDR3 coding DNA: TGTGCCAGTAGTATCACCGGGACCTTCGTAGCGGTCTATGGCTACACCTTC. It is translated as CASSITGTFVAVYGYTF.

This clone was counted between two and nine times. The V gene is TRBV10-2, the J gene TRBJ2-1; TRBD2 matches 9 bases. J was trimmed by 3 bases and V by 8 bases; bases with no gene match: 14. The germline V gene encodes CDR1 WSHSY and CDR2 SAAADI. CDR3 length: 17 amino acids. The CDR3 is CASSGRREGPLYNEQFF. CDR3 nucleotide sequence: TGCGCCAGCTCTGGGCGGCGGGAGGGCCCTCTCTACAATGAGCAGTTCTTC.

The CDR3 region has the DNA TGCGCCAGCAGCGTCCAAGGACAGGGGTCCTATGGCTACACCTTC. Protein sequence: CASSVQGQGSYGYTF. The V call is TRBV5-1, the J call TRBJ1-2; 9 bases agree with TRBD1. The trim removed 4 bases at V and 4 bases at J, leaving 8 bases unmatched. CDR1 and CDR2 (germline): SGHRS, YFSETQ. There are 15 residues in the CDR3.

Points on this clone: The junction and the germline gene differ at one end; a read error may be behind it. The V call is TRBV28, the J call TRBJ1-5; 9 bases align to TRBD1. Germline V gene sequence: CDR1 MDHEN, CDR2 SYDVKM. This CDR3 has 15 amino acids. CDR3 residues: CASSVWDRENQPQHF. The CDR3 DNA is TGTGCCAGCAGTGTATGGGACAGGGAAAATCAGCCCCAGCATTTT.

The chain's CDR3 is CASSLGTSERTDTQYF. In DNA, the CDR3 is TGTGCCAGCAGCTTAGGTACTAGCGAGAGAACAGATACGCAGTATTTT. The chain joins TRBV7-3 to TRBJ2-3, with 7 bases fitting TRBD2. CDR1 is SGHTA and CDR2 is FQGTGA in the germline V gene. V lost 2 bases to trimming and J lost 3 bases; unmatched junction nucleotides: 8. This CDR3 is 16 amino acids long.

The rearrangement links TRBV12-5 to TRBJ2-1; TRBD2 matches at 13 bases. There are 15 residues in the CDR3. The V segment lost 7 bases and the J segment 8 bases; nucleotides outside the gene matches: 8. Germline lookup yields CDR1 LGHNT and CDR2 FRNRAP. The CDR3 spells CASAQRTSGSDEQFF. DNA for the CDR3: TGTGCTAGTGCCCAGAGGACTAGCGGGAGCGATGAGCAGTTCTTC.

The chain couples TRBV6-5 to TRBJ1-3; unclear D gene. Looked up from germline, CDR1 is MNHEY and CDR2 is SVGAGI. V was shortened by 8 bases and J by 3 bases, with 8 bases between the two germline ends. CDR3 length equals 12 residues. CDR3 in DNA: TGTGCCAGCTTGTCAGGTGGAAACACCATATATTTT. Encoded protein: CASLSGGNTIYF.

The chain recombines TRBV6-5 with TRBJ2-5, with 11 bases fitting TRBD1. The CDR3 sequence is 13 residues long. The V gene's germline CDR1 is MNHEY and CDR2 SVGAGI. Trimming at V came to 7 bases and at J to 7 bases, leaving 5 bases not matched to a gene. The CDR3, as DNA: TGTGCCAGCATTGACGGACAGGGGGCGACCCAGTACTTC. Its translation: CASIDGQGATQYF.

The chain carries TRBV2 and TRBJ2-4, with D perhaps matching TRBD2 (6 bases). V gave up 8 bases and J gave up 7 bases, with 6 bases separating them. The CDR3 has 10 residues. Germline CDR1 and CDR2: SNHLY and FYNNEI. CDR3 residues: CASGGNIQYF. CDR3 nucleotides: TGTGCCAGCGGGGGGAACATTCAGTACTTC.

The genes are TRBV6-1 and TRBJ2-7; D unclear. CDR1 MNHNS and CDR2 SASEGT come from the germline V gene. V lost 1 base, J lost 3 bases, and 13 bases lay in between. The CDR3 has 15 residues. CDR3 DNA: TGTGCCAGCAGTGAAGGGTCGAGGCAGAACTACGAGCAGTACTTC. This encodes CASSEGSRQNYEQYF.

The chain carries TRBV5-1 and TRBJ2-7; 9 positions match TRBD2. This CDR3 comprises 15 residues. Germline CDR1 is SGHRS and CDR2 is YFSETQ. The ends lost 8 bases at V and 0 bases at J; junction bases unmatched: 9. CDR3 sequence: CASRRTSDSSYEQYF. CDR3 nucleotide sequence: TGCGCCAGTCGGCGGACTAGCGACAGCTCCTACGAGCAGTACTTC.

This clone has just one count. This sequence joins TRBV5-1 and TRBJ1-1; the D gene is possibly TRBD1 (6 bases). The germline gives CDR1 SGHRS, CDR2 YFSETQ. This CDR3 is built from 14 residues. Trimming removed 0 bases from V and 5 bases from J, with 11 bases in between. The CDR3 coding sequence is TGCGCCAGCAGCTTGGCCCTAGGGGGGACTGAAGCTTTCTTT. This sequence encodes CASSLALGGTEAFF.

This sequence joins TRBV18 and TRBJ2-3; D might be TRBD2 (7 bases). The CDR3 spans 16 residues. CDR1 is KGHSH and CDR2 is LQKENI in the germline V gene. Trimming took 0 bases from V and 8 from J, leaving 18 bases between them. For the CDR3, the DNA is TGTGCCAGCTCACCACCGGGGGGGGCGATCGGAGGTACGCAGTATTTT. This sequence encodes CASSPPGGAIGGTQYF.

Here the CDR3 reads CASITGQLGNQPQHF. DNA of the CDR3: TGTGCCAGCATCACCGGACAGCTTGGCAATCAGCCCCAGCATTTT. The chain recombines TRBV6-6 with TRBJ1-5; D is perhaps TRBD1 (6 bases). The CDR3 extends over 15 amino acids. V was pared by 7 bases and J by 2 bases, with 15 bases between. Germline V lookup: CDR1 MNHNY, CDR2 SVGAGI (reference sequence).

In regard to this clone: One end of the junction fails to match germline, which may point to a read error. This chain links TRBV5-1 with TRBJ2-7; the match to TRBD2 covers 9 bases. This CDR3 has 11 residues. Per germline, CDR1 SGHRS and CDR2 YFSETQ. The CDR3 spells CASSFQREVHF. The CDR3 DNA reads as TGCGCCAGCAGCTTCCAGCGGGAGGTGCACTTC.

The V and J genes are TRBV27 and TRBJ2-6; a possible D gene is TRBD2 (6 bases). There are 15 residues in the CDR3. The V gene lost 0 bases and the J gene lost 7 bases, with 10 bases spanning the gap. Per the germline V gene, CDR1 is MNHEY and CDR2 is SMNVEV (reference sequence). The DNA of the CDR3 is TGTGCCAGCAGTTTATCTGGCGGGACTGCCAACGTCCTGACTTTC. It yields the protein CASSLSGGTANVLTF.

This chain uses TRBV4-3 with TRBJ2-7, with D possibly TRBD1 on 5 matching bases. Germline V lookup: CDR1 LGHNA, CDR2 YSLEER. V lost 0 bases to trimming and J lost 2 bases, with 14 bases between them. This CDR3 has 16 amino acids. CDR3 bases: TGCGCCAGCAGCCAAGAAGGAACCAGGGCTCCCTACGAGCAGTACTTC. It specifies CASSQEGTRAPYEQYF.

This chain links TRBV19 with TRBJ2-3; TRBD2 matches at 7 bases. With 4 bases clipped from V and 3 bases from J, the junction kept 10 bases outside the gene matches. There are 16 residues in the CDR3. Germline V gives CDR1 LNHDA, CDR2 SQIVND (reference sequence). The CDR3 nucleotides read TGTGCCAGTAGTAATCCGGCGGGAGCTAAGACAGATACGCAGTATTTT. Encoded protein: CASSNPAGAKTDTQYF.

V is TRBV5-1 and J is TRBJ2-3, with D perhaps assigned TRBD1 or TRBD2 (5 bases each). The germline CDR1 and CDR2 sequences are SGHRS and YFSETQ. Trimming took 4 bases from V and 1 from J, leaving 13 bases between them. There are 15 residues in the CDR3. The CDR3 here is CASSLGQAGTDTQYF. Written as DNA, the CDR3 is TGCGCCAGCAGCCTGGGGCAAGCGGGCACAGATACGCAGTATTTT.